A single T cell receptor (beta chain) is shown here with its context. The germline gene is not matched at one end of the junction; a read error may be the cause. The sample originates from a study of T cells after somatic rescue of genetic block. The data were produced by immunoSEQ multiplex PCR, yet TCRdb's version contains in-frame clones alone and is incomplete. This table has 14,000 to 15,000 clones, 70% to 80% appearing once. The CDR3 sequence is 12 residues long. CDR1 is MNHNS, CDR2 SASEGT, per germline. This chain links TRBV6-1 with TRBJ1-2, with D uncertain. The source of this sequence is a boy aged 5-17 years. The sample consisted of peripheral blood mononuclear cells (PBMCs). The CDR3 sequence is CVSSEMGYGYTF. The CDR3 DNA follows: TGTGTCAGCAGTGAAATGGGCTATGGCTACACCTTC.